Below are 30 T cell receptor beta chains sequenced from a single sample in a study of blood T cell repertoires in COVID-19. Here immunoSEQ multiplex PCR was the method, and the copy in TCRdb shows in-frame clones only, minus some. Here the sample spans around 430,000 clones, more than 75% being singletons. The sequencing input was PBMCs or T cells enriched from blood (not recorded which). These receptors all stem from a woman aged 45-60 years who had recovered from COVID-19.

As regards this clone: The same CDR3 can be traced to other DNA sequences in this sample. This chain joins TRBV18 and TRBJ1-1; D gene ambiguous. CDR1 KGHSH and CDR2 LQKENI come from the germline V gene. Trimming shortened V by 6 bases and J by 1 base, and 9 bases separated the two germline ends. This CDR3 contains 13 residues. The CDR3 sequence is CASSPPRNTEAFF. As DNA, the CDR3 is TGTGCCAGCTCCCCCCCCCGGAACACTGAAGCTTTCTTT. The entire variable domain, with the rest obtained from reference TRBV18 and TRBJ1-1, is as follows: NAGVMQNPRHLVRRRGQEARLRCSPMKGHSHVYWYRQLPEEGLKFMVYLQKENIIDESGMPKERFSAEFPKEGPSILRIQQVVRGDSAAYFCASSPPRNTEAFFGQGTRLTVV.

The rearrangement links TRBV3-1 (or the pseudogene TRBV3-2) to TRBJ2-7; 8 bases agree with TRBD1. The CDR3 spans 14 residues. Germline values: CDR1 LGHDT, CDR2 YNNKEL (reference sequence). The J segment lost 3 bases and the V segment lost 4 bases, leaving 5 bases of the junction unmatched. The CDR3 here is CASSLGQGIYEQYF. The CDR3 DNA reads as TGTGCCAGCAGCCTAGGACAGGGAATCTACGAGCAGTACTTC.

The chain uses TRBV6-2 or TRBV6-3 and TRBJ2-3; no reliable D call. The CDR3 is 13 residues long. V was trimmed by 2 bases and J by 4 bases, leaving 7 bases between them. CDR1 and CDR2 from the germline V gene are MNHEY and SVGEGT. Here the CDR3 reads CASSYPPPDTQYF. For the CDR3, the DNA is TGTGCCAGCAGTTACCCTCCCCCAGATACGCAGTATTTT.

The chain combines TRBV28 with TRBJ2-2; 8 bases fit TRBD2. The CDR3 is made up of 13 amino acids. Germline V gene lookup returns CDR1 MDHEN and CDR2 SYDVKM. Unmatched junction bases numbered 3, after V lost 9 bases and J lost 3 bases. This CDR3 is CASWTSYTGELFF. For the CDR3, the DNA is TGTGCCAGTTGGACTAGCTACACCGGGGAGCTGTTTTTT.

The CDR3 DNA reads as TGTGCCTGGATGCAGGGGGCTGTTGGCTACACCTTC. This codes for CAWMQGAVGYTF. J is TRBJ1-2 and V is TRBV30, with 8 bases lining up with TRBD1. V gave up 4 bases and J gave up 7 bases; unmatched junction bases: 5. CDR3 length: 12 residues. CDR1 GTSNPN and CDR2 SVGIG come from the germline V gene (reference sequence).

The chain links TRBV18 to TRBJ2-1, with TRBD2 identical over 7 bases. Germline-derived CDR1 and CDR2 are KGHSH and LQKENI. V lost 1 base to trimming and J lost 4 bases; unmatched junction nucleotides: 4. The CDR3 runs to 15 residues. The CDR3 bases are TGTGCCAGCTCACCACGAGGGAGGGGTTACAATGAGCAGTTCTTC. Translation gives CASSPRGRGYNEQFF.

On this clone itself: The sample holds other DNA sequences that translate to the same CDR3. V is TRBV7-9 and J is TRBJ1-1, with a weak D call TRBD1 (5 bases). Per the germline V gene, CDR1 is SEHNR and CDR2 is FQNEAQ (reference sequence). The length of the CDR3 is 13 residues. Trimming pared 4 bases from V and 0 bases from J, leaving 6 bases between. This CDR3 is CASSSRVNTEAFF. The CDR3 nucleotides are TGTGCCAGCAGCTCCAGGGTGAACACTGAAGCTTTCTTT.

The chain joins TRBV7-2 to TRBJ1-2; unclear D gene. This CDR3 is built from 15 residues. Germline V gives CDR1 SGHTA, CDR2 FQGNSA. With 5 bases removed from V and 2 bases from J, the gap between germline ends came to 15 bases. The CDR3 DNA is TGTGCCAGCAGCCTTTCAGCGACGAACAACTATGGCTACACCTTC. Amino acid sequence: CASSLSATNNYGYTF.

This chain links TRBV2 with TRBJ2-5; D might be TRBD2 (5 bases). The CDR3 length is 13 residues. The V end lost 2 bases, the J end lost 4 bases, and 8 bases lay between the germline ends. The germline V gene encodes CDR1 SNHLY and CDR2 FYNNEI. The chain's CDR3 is CASSEPSRETQYF. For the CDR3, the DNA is TGTGCCAGCAGTGAACCTAGCAGAGAGACCCAGTACTTC.

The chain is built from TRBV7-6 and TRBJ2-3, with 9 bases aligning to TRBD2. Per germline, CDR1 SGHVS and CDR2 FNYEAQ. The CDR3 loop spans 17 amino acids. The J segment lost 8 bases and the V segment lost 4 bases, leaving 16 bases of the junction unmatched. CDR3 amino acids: CASSSHPGGGGPGTQYF. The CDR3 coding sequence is TGTGCCAGCAGCTCACACCCCGGCGGGGGGGGTCCGGGTACGCAGTATTTT.

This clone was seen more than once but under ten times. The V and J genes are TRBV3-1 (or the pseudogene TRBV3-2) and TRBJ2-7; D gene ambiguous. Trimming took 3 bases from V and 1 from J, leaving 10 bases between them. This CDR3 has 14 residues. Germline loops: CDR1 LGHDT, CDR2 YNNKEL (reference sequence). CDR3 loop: CASSHLADSYEQYF. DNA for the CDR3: TGTGCCAGCAGCCACCTGGCGGATTCCTACGAGCAGTACTTC.

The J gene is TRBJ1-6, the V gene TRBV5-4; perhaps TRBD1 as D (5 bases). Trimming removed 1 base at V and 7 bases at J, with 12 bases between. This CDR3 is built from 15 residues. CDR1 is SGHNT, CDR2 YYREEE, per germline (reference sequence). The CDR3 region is CASSLWGVPNSPLHF. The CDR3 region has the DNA TGTGCCAGCAGCTTGTGGGGGGTCCCCAATTCACCCCTCCACTTT.

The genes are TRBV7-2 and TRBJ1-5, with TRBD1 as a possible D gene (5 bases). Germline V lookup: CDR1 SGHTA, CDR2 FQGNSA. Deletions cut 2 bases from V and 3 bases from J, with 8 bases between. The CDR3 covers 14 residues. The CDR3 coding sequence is TGTGCCAGCAGCTTAAGGGGAATCAATCAGCCCCAGCATTTT. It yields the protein CASSLRGINQPQHF.

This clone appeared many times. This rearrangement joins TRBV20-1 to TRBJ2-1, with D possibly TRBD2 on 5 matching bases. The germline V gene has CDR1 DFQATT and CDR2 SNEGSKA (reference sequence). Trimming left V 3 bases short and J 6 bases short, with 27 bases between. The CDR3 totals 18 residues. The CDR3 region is CSASDRDRIDRGGNEQFF. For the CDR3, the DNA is TGCAGTGCTAGTGATCGTGACCGTATAGACCGGGGTGGCAATGAGCAGTTCTTC.

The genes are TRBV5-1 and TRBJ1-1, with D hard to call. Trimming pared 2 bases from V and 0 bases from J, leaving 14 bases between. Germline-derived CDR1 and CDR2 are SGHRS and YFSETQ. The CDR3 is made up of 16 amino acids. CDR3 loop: CASSFGLEILNTEAFF. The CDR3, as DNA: TGCGCCAGCAGCTTCGGTTTGGAGATATTGAACACTGAAGCTTTCTTT.

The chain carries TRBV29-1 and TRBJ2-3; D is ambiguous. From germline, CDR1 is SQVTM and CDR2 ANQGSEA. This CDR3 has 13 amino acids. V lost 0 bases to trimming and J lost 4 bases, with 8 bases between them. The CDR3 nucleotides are TGCAGCGTTGAAGATGCGGTAGCAGATACGCAGTATTTT. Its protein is CSVEDAVADTQYF.

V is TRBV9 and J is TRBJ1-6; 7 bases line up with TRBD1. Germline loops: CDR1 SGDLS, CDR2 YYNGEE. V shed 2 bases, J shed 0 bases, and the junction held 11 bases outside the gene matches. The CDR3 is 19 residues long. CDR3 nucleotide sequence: TGTGCCAGCAGCGTTTTTCGGGACAGCCCGAGCTCCTATAATTCACCCCTCCACTTT. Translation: CASSVFRDSPSSYNSPLHF.

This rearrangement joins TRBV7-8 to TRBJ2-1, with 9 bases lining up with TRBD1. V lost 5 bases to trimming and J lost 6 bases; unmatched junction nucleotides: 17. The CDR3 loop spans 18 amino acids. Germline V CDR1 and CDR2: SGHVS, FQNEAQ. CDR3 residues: CASSLLAFGTGPPNEQFF. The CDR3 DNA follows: TGTGCCAGCAGCCTCCTGGCGTTCGGGACAGGGCCCCCCAATGAGCAGTTCTTC.

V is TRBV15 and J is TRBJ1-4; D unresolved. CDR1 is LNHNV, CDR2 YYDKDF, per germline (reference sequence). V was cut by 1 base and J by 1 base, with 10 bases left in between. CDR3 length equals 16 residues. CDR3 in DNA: TGTGCCACCAGCAGAGTTAGGGAGGTAACTAATGAAAAACTGTTTTTT. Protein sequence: CATSRVREVTNEKLFF.

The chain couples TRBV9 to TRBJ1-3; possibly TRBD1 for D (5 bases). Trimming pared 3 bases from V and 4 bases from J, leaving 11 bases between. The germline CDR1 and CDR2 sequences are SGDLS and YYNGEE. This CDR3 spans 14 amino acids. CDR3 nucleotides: TGTGCCAGCAGCGAGCAGGGTGGGGGAAACACCATATATTTT. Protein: CASSEQGGGNTIYF.

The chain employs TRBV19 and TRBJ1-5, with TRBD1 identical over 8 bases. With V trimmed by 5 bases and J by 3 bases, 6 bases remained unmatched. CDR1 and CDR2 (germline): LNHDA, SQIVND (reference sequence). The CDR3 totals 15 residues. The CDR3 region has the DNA TGTGCCAGTAGTCCTACAGGGGGGAACAATCAGCCCCAGCATTTT. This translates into CASSPTGGNNQPQHF. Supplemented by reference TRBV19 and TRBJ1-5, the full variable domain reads DGGITQSPKYLFRKEGQNVTLSCEQNLNHDAMYWYRQDPGQGLRLIYYSQIVNDFQKGDIAEGYSVSREKKESFPLTVTSAQKNPTAFYLCASSPTGGNNQPQHFGDGTRLSIL.

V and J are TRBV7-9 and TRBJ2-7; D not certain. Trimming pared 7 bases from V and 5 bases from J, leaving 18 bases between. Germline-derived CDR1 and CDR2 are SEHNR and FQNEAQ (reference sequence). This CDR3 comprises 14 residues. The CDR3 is CASTPGLFVDEQYF. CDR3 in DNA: TGTGCCAGCACCCCCGGGTTGTTTGTGGACGAGCAGTACTTC.

The CDR3 DNA is TGTGCCAGCAGCTTAGTTTTTGAGCTTGAAGCTTTCTTT. Translation: CASSLVFELEAFF. The chain links TRBV7-8 to TRBJ1-1; D not certain. The CDR3 runs to 13 residues. Germline V gene data show CDR1 as SGHVS and CDR2 as FQNEAQ. V lost 1 base and J 7 bases, leaving 10 bases between the germline ends.

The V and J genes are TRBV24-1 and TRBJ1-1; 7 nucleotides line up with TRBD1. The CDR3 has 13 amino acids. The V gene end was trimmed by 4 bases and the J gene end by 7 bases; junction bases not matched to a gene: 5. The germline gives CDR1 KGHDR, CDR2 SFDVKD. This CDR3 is CATSDPGTVEAFF. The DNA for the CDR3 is TGTGCCACCAGTGACCCCGGGACAGTTGAAGCTTTCTTT.

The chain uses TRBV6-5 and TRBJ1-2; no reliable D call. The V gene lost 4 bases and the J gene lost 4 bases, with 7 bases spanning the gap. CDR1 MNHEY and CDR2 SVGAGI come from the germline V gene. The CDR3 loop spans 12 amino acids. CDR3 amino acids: CASSSRSYGYTF. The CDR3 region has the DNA TGTGCCAGCAGTTCCCGCAGCTATGGCTACACCTTC.

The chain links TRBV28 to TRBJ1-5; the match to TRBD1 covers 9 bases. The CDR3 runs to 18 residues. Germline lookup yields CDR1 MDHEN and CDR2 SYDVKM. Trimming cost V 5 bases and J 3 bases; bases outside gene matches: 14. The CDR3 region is CASSQGQGRWGPNQPQHF. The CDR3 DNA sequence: TGTGCCAGCAGTCAGGGACAGGGACGGTGGGGCCCCAATCAGCCCCAGCATTTT. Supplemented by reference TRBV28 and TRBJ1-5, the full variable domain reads DVKVTQSSRYLVKRTGEKVFLECVQDMDHENMFWYRQDPGLGLRLIYFSYDVKMKEKGDIPEGYSVSREKKERFSLILESASTNQTSMYLCASSQGQGRWGPNQPQHFGDGTRLSIL.

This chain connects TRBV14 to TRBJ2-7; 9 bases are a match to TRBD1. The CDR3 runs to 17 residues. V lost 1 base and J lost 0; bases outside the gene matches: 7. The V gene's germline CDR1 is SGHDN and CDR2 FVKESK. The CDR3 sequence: CASSQGYRDRASYEQYF. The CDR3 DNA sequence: TGTGCCAGCAGCCAAGGTTACCGGGACAGGGCCTCCTACGAGCAGTACTTC.

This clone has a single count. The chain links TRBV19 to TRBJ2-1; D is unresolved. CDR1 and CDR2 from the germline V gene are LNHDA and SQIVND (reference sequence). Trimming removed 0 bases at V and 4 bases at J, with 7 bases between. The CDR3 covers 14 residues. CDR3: CASSIDDLYNEQFF. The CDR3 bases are TGTGCCAGTAGTATAGACGACTTATACAATGAGCAGTTCTTC.

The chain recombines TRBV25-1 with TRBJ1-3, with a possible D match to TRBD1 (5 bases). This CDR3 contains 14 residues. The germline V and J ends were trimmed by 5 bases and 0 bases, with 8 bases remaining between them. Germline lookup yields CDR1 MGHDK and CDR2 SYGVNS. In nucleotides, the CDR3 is TGTGCCAGCAGTACAGACAGCTCTGGAAACACCATATATTTT. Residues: CASSTDSSGNTIYF.

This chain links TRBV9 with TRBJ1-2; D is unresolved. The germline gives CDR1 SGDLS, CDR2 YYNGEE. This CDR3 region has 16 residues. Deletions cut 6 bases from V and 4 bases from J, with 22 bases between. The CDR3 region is CASNKNPVTRAYGYTF. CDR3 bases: TGTGCCAGCAACAAAAACCCAGTAACGCGGGCCTATGGCTACACCTTC. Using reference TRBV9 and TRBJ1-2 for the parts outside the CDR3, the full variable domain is DSGVTQTPKHLITATGQRVTLRCSPRSGDLSVYWYQQSLDQGLQFLIQYYNGEERAKGNILERFSAQQFPDLHSELNLSSLELGDSALYFCASNKNPVTRAYGYTFGSGTRLTVV.